A selection of T cell receptor beta chains follows, all from one sample in a study of T cell responses to AZD1222 COVID-19 vaccine. The repertoire was sequenced with immunoSEQ multiplex PCR; TCRdb's copy has only in-frame clones and lacks some. The table has 150,000 to 200,000 clones, roughly 93% seen once. Sequences were derived from peripheral blood, sampled on day 0 of AZD1222 vaccination. These TCRs come from an adult in good health. The CDR3 runs from the conserved cysteine through the conserved F or W.

v_call: TRBV2
cdr3_aa: CASRPYRGRNYGYTF

v_call: TRBV12-3/TRBV12-4
cdr3_aa: CASWSSGNTIYF

v_call: TRBV12-3/TRBV12-4
cdr3_aa: CASSLLGNYEQYF

v_call: TRBV5-6
cdr3_aa: CASSFMGSNEQYF

v_call: TRBV27
cdr3_aa: CASSLTILNTEAFF

v_call: TRBV6-5
cdr3_aa: CASPRGRGETQYF

v_call: TRBV12-5
cdr3_aa: CASGLAPDRTIYGYTF

v_call: TRBV10-1
cdr3_aa: CASSDGYGNQPQHF

v_call: TRBV5-6
cdr3_aa: CASSSTVNTEAFF

v_call: TRBV18
cdr3_aa: CASSPLDRGVLEAFF

v_call: TRBV19
cdr3_aa: CASSGDSSYNEQFF